A selection of T cell receptor beta chains follows, all from one sample in a study of T cells in Graves' hyperthyroidism and ophthalmopathy. One entry per CDR3 protein results from TCRdb running MiXCR on the multiplex PCR reads. The repertoire includes under 550,000 distinct CDR3 sequences, roughly 13% of them detected once, and 5% to 6% sits in the top ten. Sequences were obtained from blood. These receptors all stem from a woman younger than 35 with Graves' hyperthyroidism. Both conserved end residues are part of each CDR3. Each record gives: J gene, V gene, clone size, D gene, CDR3 protein, CDR3 DNA. A D gene is named only where the DNA matches it firmly. Where a row states a size, it is once, few, many or the class of an expanded clone; other rows omit it.

>TRBJ2-7|TRBV15|many|TRBD1
CATSSLGQQSYEQYF
TGTGCCACCAGCAGCCTGGGACAGCAGTCCTACGAGCAGTACTTC
>TRBJ1-3|TRBV15|few|TRBD1
CATSRELLARGSGNTIYF
TGTGCCACCAGCAGAGAACTTCTGGCCAGGGGGTCTGGAAACACCATATATTTT
>TRBJ1-6|TRBV3-1|few|.
CASSQLQESSYNSPLHF
TGTGCCAGCAGCCAACTTCAGGAGAGCTCCTATAATTCACCCCTCCACTTT
>TRBJ2-5|TRBV6-5|few|.
CASSYFPQGRGRETQYF
TGTGCCAGCAGTTACTTCCCGCAGGGGCGGGGGAGGGAGACCCAGTACTTC
>TRBJ2-3|TRBV2|.|TRBD2
CASSGGYSTDTQYF
TGTGCCAGCAGCGGGGGGTATAGCACAGATACGCAGTATTTT
>TRBJ2-6|TRBV4-2|many|TRBD2
CASSQGTSSSGANVLTF
TGTGCCAGCAGCCAAGGGACTAGCAGCTCTGGGGCCAACGTCCTGACTTTC
>TRBJ1-5|TRBV12-3/TRBV12-4|few|TRBD1
CASSLRTGKSNQPQHF
TGTGCCAGCAGTCTCCGGACAGGGAAAAGCAATCAGCCCCAGCATTTT
>TRBJ2-2|TRBV29-1|many|TRBD2
CSATPAGGGELFF
TGCAGCGCAACCCCCGCGGGGGGCGGGGAGCTGTTTTTT
>TRBJ2-3|TRBV6-2/TRBV6-3|many|TRBD1
CASSYMAGGEDTQYF
TGTGCCAGCAGTTACATGGCAGGGGGAGAAGATACGCAGTATTTT
>TRBJ2-1|TRBV30|many|TRBD2
CAWRRAGGPSNEQFF
TGTGCCTGGAGACGTGCGGGAGGGCCGAGCAATGAGCAGTTCTTC
>TRBJ1-6|TRBV28|many|.
CASRGGHKGSPLHF
TGTGCCAGCAGAGGGGGGCACAAGGGTTCACCCCTCCACTTT
>TRBJ2-5|TRBV29-1|many|.
CSVVRVAGQETQYF
TGCAGCGTTGTAAGGGTTGCGGGGCAAGAGACCCAGTACTTC
>TRBJ1-1|TRBV7-3|.|TRBD1
CASSRGDREADTEAFF
TGTGCCAGCAGCAGAGGGGACAGGGAGGCTGACACTGAAGCTTTCTTT
>TRBJ1-1|TRBV5-6|many|TRBD1
CASSFRGRGTEAFF
TGTGCCAGCAGCTTCAGGGGGCGGGGAACTGAAGCTTTCTTT
>TRBJ2-2|TRBV19|.|.
CASSTGRELFF
TGTGCCAGTAGTACCGGGAGAGAGCTGTTTTTT
>TRBJ2-1|TRBV9|.|TRBD2
CASSVVSTSGKSSYNEQFF
TGTGCCAGCAGCGTAGTATCAACTAGCGGAAAAAGCTCCTACAATGAGCAGTTCTTC
>TRBJ1-5|TRBV6-1|.|TRBD1
CASSPRQGASNQPQHF
TGTGCCAGCAGTCCCCGACAGGGAGCGAGCAATCAGCCCCAGCATTTT
>TRBJ1-6|TRBV6-2/TRBV6-3|few|.
CASSGLSSPLHF
TGTGCCAGCAGCGGACTAAGTTCACCCCTCCACTTT
>TRBJ2-3|TRBV7-2|many|TRBD2
CASSWSSGNTDTQYF
TGTGCCAGCAGCTGGAGTAGCGGGAACACAGATACGCAGTATTTT
>TRBJ1-2|TRBV12-3/TRBV12-4|many|.
CASSSDRNYGYTF
TGTGCCAGCAGTTCAGACCGTAACTATGGCTACACCTTC
>TRBJ2-1|TRBV11-3|many|TRBD2
CASSPSVGGRLDEQFF
TGTGCCAGCAGCCCCTCCGTCGGCGGGAGGCTAGATGAGCAGTTCTTC
>TRBJ2-6|TRBV29-1|.|.
CSVYGGPGANVLTF
TGCAGCGTTTACGGCGGACCTGGGGCCAACGTCCTGACTTTC
>TRBJ2-1|TRBV27|many|TRBD2
CASSFMGLADNEQFF
TGTGCCAGCAGTTTCATGGGACTAGCGGACAATGAGCAGTTCTTC
>TRBJ1-3|TRBV30|many|.
CAWNTGLEGNTIYF
TGTGCCTGGAATACCGGGTTGGAAGGAAACACCATATATTTT
>TRBJ1-2|TRBV10-2|many|.
CASSSVVGRGYTF
TGCGCCAGCAGTTCGGTAGTTGGTCGCGGCTACACCTTC
>TRBJ2-2|TRBV5-1|few|TRBD2
CASRRTSGYTGELFF
TGCGCCAGCAGGAGGACTAGCGGGTACACCGGGGAGCTGTTTTTT
>TRBJ2-4|TRBV28|.|.
CASRPPGAKNIQYF
TGTGCCAGCAGGCCCCCCGGCGCCAAAAACATTCAGTACTTC
>TRBJ1-2|TRBV20-1|.|.
CSALRDINGYTF
TGCAGTGCTCTCCGGGACATTAATGGCTACACCTTC